The entry below describes one T cell receptor beta chain. This clone was counted once. Its specific antigen is unknown. No base quality information exists; no much larger clone differs at one position. This sample was taken from a study of blood T cell repertoires in COVID-19 (dated by TCRdb to 2020 to 2021). For context, the study as a whole: Collaborator samples came from the United States, Italy and Spain and covered acute and convalescent phases of COVID-19. The material from the prospective study consisted of cDNA or gDNA derived from T cells, B-cell-depleted T cells, or PBMCs. The dataset comprised deeply sampled blood TCRbeta repertoires from subjects exposed to, actively infected with, or recovered from COVID-19. A freely available public database, intended as a resource for researchers studying the immune response to SARS-CoV-2, is where the repertoires were released. Samples were obtained from the ongoing ImmuneRACE study (first 160 participants) and from about 1,300 subjects provided by 6 global collaborators. Sample metadata almost always included a de-identified subject ID, COVID-19 status, age in years and sex. Where HLA class I and class II types were available, the types were taken from metadata supplied by the sample provider, not from assay-based typing.

What the authors observed across the whole study: Clinical and demographic metadata were provided uncurated, with the amount varying by source and participant.

Another Seattle source contributed samples from volunteer blood donors who had recovered from COVID-19. Each collaborating institution followed its own protocols to collect whole blood in K2EDTA tubes. For TCRbeta analysis, collaborators shipped samples in one of three forms: frozen whole blood, isolated PBMCs, or DNA extracted from either of those sample types. The immunoSEQ Assay, a bias-controlled multiplex PCR, was used to amplify TCRbeta CDR3 regions from genomic DNA. The paper's data handling went like this. The number of nucleated cells in each sample was estimated from the amplification of reference gene primers within the assay. Sequence reads were collapsed and filtered to measure the absolute abundance of every unique TCRbeta CDR3 rearrangement. For each sample, productive Simpson clonality was calculated by taking the square root of Simpson's diversity index across productive rearrangements. TCRdb's version of the immuneACCESS table is confined to in-frame rearrangements and falls short of the full clone set. An unresolved V gene accounts for under half of the shortfall where checked; the remainder is of unknown origin. Clone size and V and J calls were adopted from that table, with D and trimming inferred from the DNA. Across this sample there are 250,000 or so clones, with 65% to 85% seen only once. The top ten clones comprise over 1.5% of the sample.

Sequences were obtained from peripheral blood. This TCR came from a middle-aged woman who had recovered from COVID-19.

The CDR3 loop reads CASSSNSGGGDTQYF. The DNA sequence reads TGTGCCAGCAGCTCCAATAGCGGGGGCGGAGATACGCAGTATTTT. The rearranged segments are TRBV7-8 and TRBJ2-3; a stretch of 9 junction bases matches TRBD2. Ends trimmed: V by 4 bases, J by 5 bases; bases unmatched to a gene: 7. The cysteine opens and the phenylalanine closes a CDR3 of 15 amino acids. Just the 45-base CDR3 DNA is kept, in frame starting at base 1. Based on the germline V gene, the CDR1 and CDR2 sequences are SGHVS and FQNEAQ.